What follows is one T cell receptor (beta chain) and its context. The same CDR3 arises from other DNA sequences in this sample as well. Per the original methods: Using reference gene primer amplification, nucleated cell counts were estimated. TCRdb keeps only in-frame clones here, not all; method: immunoSEQ multiplex PCR. The V and J calls and clone size come from that table; D and trimming were worked out from the DNA. The sample lists 250,000 to 300,000 clones, 65% to 90% occurring once. The sample originates from a study of blood T cell repertoires in COVID-19. Study at large: Donors in the United States, Italy and Spain gave samples during acute or convalescent COVID-19. Sample material is recorded as cDNA or gDNA derived from T cells, B-cell-depleted T cells, or PBMCs.

V was shortened by 4 bases and J by 2 bases, with 9 bases between the two germline ends. The germline V gene has CDR1 LNHDA and CDR2 SQIVND (reference sequence). The CDR3 loop spans 13 amino acids. This TCR derives from a woman between 55 and 75 years old with active or convalescent COVID-19. The genes are TRBV19 and TRBJ2-7; D is possibly TRBD1 (6 bases). Material for sequencing was peripheral blood. The CDR3 here is CASSSRGTYEQYF. CDR3 DNA sequence: TGTGCCAGTAGTAGCAGGGGAACCTACGAGCAGTACTTC.